Following are 3 T cell receptor beta chains from one sample sequenced in a study of T-cell reconstitution after alpha-beta-depleted transplantation in children. The TCRbeta library was prepared with unique molecular identifiers. TCRdb recomputed calls from the PCR reads with MiXCR, one row per CDR3 protein. The sample carries about 640,000 distinct CDR3 sequences, roughly 15% recorded once. The input for sequencing was PBMCs from the stem cell graft donor, taken from the stem cell graft. The origin of the receptors is a human donor who donated a stem cell graft to a child with acute myeloid leukemia.

This CDR3 reads CSATLDTGVAEAFF. DNA for the CDR3: TGCAGTGCTACCCTTGATACAGGGGTAGCTGAAGCTTTCTTT. The chain links TRBV20-1 to TRBJ1-1; 7 positions match TRBD1. After removal of 4 bases from V and 6 bases from J, the junction contained 11 bases not matched to a gene. The germline V gene encodes CDR1 DFQATT and CDR2 SNEGSKA (reference sequence). The CDR3 totals 14 residues.

This chain links TRBV4-2 with TRBJ2-2, with a weak D call TRBD1 (5 bases). Trimming took off 4 bases at V and 0 bases at J, with 12 bases between the two ends. Germline V CDR1 and CDR2: LGHNA, YNFKEQ. The CDR3 runs 16 residues. CDR3 coding DNA: TGTGCCAGCAGCCGGTTCAGGGTGACGAACACCGGGGAGCTGTTTTTT. This translates into CASSRFRVTNTGELFF.

This clonotype has more than one count but fewer than ten. The chain combines TRBV25-1 with TRBJ1-5; D may be TRBD1 (6 bases). Germline CDR1 and CDR2: MGHDK and SYGVNS. CDR3 length: 14 residues. V was trimmed by 4 bases and J by 7 bases, leaving 14 bases between them. Here the CDR3 DNA reads TGTGCCAGCAGTGCATGGGGGCCGGGGCAGCCCCAGCATTTT. Its translation: CASSAWGPGQPQHF.